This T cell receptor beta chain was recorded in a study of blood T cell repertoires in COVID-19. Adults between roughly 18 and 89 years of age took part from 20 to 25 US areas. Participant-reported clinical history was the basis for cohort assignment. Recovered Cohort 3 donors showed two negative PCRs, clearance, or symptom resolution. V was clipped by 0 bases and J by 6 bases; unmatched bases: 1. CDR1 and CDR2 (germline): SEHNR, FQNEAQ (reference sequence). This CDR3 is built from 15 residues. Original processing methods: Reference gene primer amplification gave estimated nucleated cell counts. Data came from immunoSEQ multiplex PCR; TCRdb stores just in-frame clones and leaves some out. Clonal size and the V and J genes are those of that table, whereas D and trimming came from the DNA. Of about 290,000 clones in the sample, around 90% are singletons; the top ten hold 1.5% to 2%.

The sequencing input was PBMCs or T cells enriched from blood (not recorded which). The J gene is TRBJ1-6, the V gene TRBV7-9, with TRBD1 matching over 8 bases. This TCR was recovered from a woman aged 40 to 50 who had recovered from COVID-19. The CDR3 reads CASSLADRANSPLHF. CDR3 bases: TGTGCCAGCAGCTTAGCGGACAGGGCTAATTCACCCCTCCACTTT.